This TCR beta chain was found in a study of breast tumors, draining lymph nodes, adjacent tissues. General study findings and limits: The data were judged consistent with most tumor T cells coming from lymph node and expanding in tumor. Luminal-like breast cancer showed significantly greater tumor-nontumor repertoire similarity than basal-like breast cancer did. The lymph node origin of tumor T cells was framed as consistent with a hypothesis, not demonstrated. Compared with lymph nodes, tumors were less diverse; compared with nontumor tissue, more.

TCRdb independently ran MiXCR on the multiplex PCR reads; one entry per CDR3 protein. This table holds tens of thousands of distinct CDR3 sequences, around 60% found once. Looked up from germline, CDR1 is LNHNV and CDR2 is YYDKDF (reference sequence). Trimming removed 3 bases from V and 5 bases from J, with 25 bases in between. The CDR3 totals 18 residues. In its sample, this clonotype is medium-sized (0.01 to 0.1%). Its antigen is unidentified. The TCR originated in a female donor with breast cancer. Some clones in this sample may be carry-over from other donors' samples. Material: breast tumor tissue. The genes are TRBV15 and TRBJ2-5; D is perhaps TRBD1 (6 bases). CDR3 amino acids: CATSSGLKTGSEEETQYF. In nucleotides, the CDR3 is TGTGCCACCAGCAGTGGATTGAAAACAGGGTCTGAGGAGGAGACCCAGTACTTC. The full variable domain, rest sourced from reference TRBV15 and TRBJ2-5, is DAMVIQNPRYQVTQFGKPVTLSCSQTLNHNVMYWYQQKSSQAPKLLFHYYDKDFNNEADTPDNFQSRRPNTSFCFLDIRSPGLGDTAMYLCATSSGLKTGSEEETQYFGPGTRLLVL.